The T cell receptor (beta chain) under discussion was sequenced for a study of OX40 agonist ivuxolimab in advanced cancers. With autoimmune disease history or systemic immunosuppression, patients were excluded. With baseline, cycle 4 day 1, and cycle 7 day 1 as timepoints, blood was sampled. About this clone: The antigen is unknown.

Clones were sequenced by immunoSEQ multiplex PCR, and TCRdb holds only the in-frame ones, with some missing. The sample has more than 45,000 clones; around 90% are singletons. The trim removed 6 bases at V and 3 bases at J, leaving 3 bases unmatched. The length of the CDR3 is 13 residues. CDR1 is ENHRY, CDR2 SYGVKD, per germline. Whole-study findings and limits: Not determined was the antigen specificity of the expanded peripheral T cells.

This TCR was sampled from an adult with an advanced solid tumor such as melanoma, head and neck, liver or kidney cancer. This rearrangement joins TRBV10-3 to TRBJ2-7; TRBD1 agrees at 9 bases. The sample in question was CD4+ or CD8+ T cells sorted from blood, obtained in a trial of the OX40 agonist ivuxolimab. Written as DNA, the CDR3 is TGTGCCATCAGCGAGACAGGGGGCTACGAGCAGTACTTC. This translates into CAISETGGYEQYF.